This T cell receptor (beta chain) stems from a study of shared clonotypes between healthy human individuals. The germline V gene encodes CDR1 MDHEN and CDR2 SYDVKM. This CDR3 has 19 amino acids. The V segment lost 3 bases and the J segment 2 bases; nucleotides outside the gene matches: 14. TCRdb's table, derived via immunoSEQ multiplex PCR, lists solely in-frame clones and lacks some. The top ten clones hold 0.32% of a sample with a few hundred thousand clones, about 96% of them seen once. The origin of this receptor is a man between 25 and 39 years old in good health. The material sequenced was memory CD8+ T cells sorted from blood. The subset here: CD45RO+ cells pooled with CCR7-negative TemRA cells. The genes are TRBV28 and TRBJ2-1, with 9 bases matching TRBD1. In nucleotides, the CDR3 is TGTGCCAGCAGTTTGTGGCGTCGGGGGTGGGACAGGGCCTACAATGAGCAGTTCTTC. It codes for CASSLWRRGWDRAYNEQFF.